This entry lists 6 T cell receptor beta chains sequenced from one sample in a study of blood T cell repertoires in COVID-19. Method: immunoSEQ multiplex PCR; TCRdb's copy keeps in-frame clones and lacks some. The data hold under 150,000 clones, with 75% to 85% observed a single time. Source material: peripheral blood. Every receptor here comes from a man older than 75 with acute or convalescent COVID-19.

The chain employs TRBV7-9 and TRBJ1-4; tentatively, D is TRBD1 (5 bases). V lost 5 bases, J lost 8 bases, and 18 bases lay in between. The CDR3 length is 15 residues. Germline V gene data show CDR1 as SEHNR and CDR2 as FQNEAQ (reference sequence). For the CDR3, the DNA is TGTGCCAGCAGCCTTGGGGGGACCTTGGGAGAAAAACTGTTTTTT. This sequence encodes CASSLGGTLGEKLFF.

The table lists this clone with a few counts. V gene TRBV6-1 combines with J gene TRBJ1-6; TRBD1 matches at 8 bases. CDR1 is MNHNS and CDR2 is SASEGT in the germline V gene. The CDR3 sequence is 15 residues long. V shed 1 base and J 8 bases; nucleotides not matched to a gene: 4. The DNA of the CDR3 is TGTGCCAGCAGTGAAGTCCAGGGGGCTTATTCACCCCTCCACTTT. This encodes CASSEVQGAYSPLHF.

The CDR3 loop is CASSWDSSKITGELFF. In DNA, the CDR3 is TGTGCCAGCAGTTGGGACAGCTCTAAAATCACCGGGGAGCTGTTTTTT. The V gene is TRBV2, the J gene TRBJ2-2; 7 bases map to TRBD1. The ends lost 5 bases at V and 4 bases at J; junction bases unmatched: 10. Germline V gives CDR1 SNHLY, CDR2 FYNNEI. The CDR3 extends over 16 amino acids. Based on the CDR3 plus reference TRBV2 and TRBJ2-2, the full variable domain is EPEVTQTPSHQVTQMGQEVILRCVPISNHLYFYWYRQILGQKVEFLVSFYNNEISEKSEIFDDQFSVERPDGSNFTLKIRSTKLEDSAMYFCASSWDSSKITGELFFGEGSRLTVL.

The chain combines TRBV4-1 with TRBJ1-3, with TRBD1 as a possible D gene (5 bases). The CDR3 covers 16 residues. Germline V gene sequence: CDR1 MGHRA, CDR2 YSYEKL. Trimming stripped 4 bases from V and 3 bases from J, with 16 bases between. In nucleotides, the CDR3 is TGCGCCAGCAGCCCAGTAAGGGGAGGAGTTGGAAACACCATATATTTT. This encodes CASSPVRGGVGNTIYF.

CDR3 nucleotides: TGTGCCAGCAGCCTCACCGAAGCTGCAGGGTCCAATGAGCAGTTCTTC. The encoded protein is CASSLTEAAGSNEQFF. This chain connects TRBV4-2 to TRBJ2-1; TRBD1 is a possible D gene (5 bases). Germline CDR1 and CDR2: LGHNA and YNFKEQ. V shed 4 bases and J shed 6 bases, with 19 bases lying between them. The CDR3 runs 16 residues.

This clone showed up just a few times. The chain joins TRBV19 to TRBJ2-1; D perhaps matches TRBD1 (6 bases). The V and J ends lost 5 bases and 4 bases respectively, with 15 bases between them. The CDR3 sequence is 15 residues long. Germline V gene lookup returns CDR1 LNHDA and CDR2 SQIVND (reference sequence). CDR3 DNA sequence: TGTGCCAGTAGTGCACCATTTACAGGGTACAATGAGCAGTTCTTC. It codes for CASSAPFTGYNEQFF.